Listed below are T cell receptor beta chains from one sample, sequenced in a study of blood T cells in healthy people across ages. TCRdb called the 5' RACE reads again in MiXCR, with one record for every CDR3 protein. The sample yields fewer than 800,000 distinct CDR3 sequences, roughly 21% seen once. The sequencing input was blood. The receptor set was obtained from a man between 65 and 85 years old in good health. CDR3s include the opening cysteine and the closing phenylalanine or tryptophan. A D gene is named only where the DNA matches it firmly. Size is stated for part of the rows, as once, few or many counts, or as a class when the clone is expanded.

cdr3_length	clone_size	v_call	j_call	d_call	cdr3_aa	cdr3_nt
12	-	TRBV12-3/TRBV12-4	TRBJ1-2	-	CASSFDIYGYTF	TGTGCCAGCAGCTTCGACATCTATGGCTACACCTTC
15	once	TRBV7-2	TRBJ1-3	TRBD1	CASRRQGLSGNTIYF	TGTGCCAGCAGAAGACAGGGACTCTCTGGAAACACCATATATTTT
16	few	TRBV6-5	TRBJ2-4	TRBD1	CASSTSRDRVSNIQYF	TGTGCCAGCAGTACCTCCCGGGACAGGGTATCGAACATTCAGTACTTC
15	-	TRBV5-1	TRBJ2-2	-	CASSLGPQGVGELFF	TGCGCCAGCAGCTTGGGGCCCCAAGGGGTCGGGGAGCTGTTTTTT
13	few	TRBV29-1	TRBJ2-3	-	CSSSSGLADTQYF	TGCAGCTCCTCAAGCGGCTTGGCAGATACGCAGTATTTT
13	-	TRBV6-2/TRBV6-3	TRBJ2-5	TRBD1	CASSPEMDRAEHF	TGTGCCAGCAGCCCCGAGATGGACAGGGCGGAGCACTTC
15	-	TRBV2	TRBJ2-2	TRBD1	CASTGQGKNTGELFF	TGTGCCAGCACCGGACAGGGCAAGAACACCGGGGAGCTGTTTTTT
11	-	TRBV29-1	TRBJ1-3	-	CSVSQGNTIYF	TGCAGCGTATCTCAAGGAAACACCATATATTTT
18	few	TRBV6-1	TRBJ2-1	TRBD2	CASSRRGHWREGHNEQFF	TGTGCCAGCAGTCGCCGCGGACATTGGCGGGAGGGTCACAATGAGCAGTTCTTC
14	few	TRBV9	TRBJ2-7	TRBD1	CASSGTGGRDEQYF	TGTGCCAGCAGCGGTACAGGGGGCAGAGACGAGCAGTACTTC
14	few	TRBV12-3/TRBV12-4	TRBJ1-6	-	CAGSFGVSGSPLHF	TGTGCCGGCAGTTTCGGGGTGTCAGGGTCACCCCTCCACTTT
13	few	TRBV10-3	TRBJ2-5	-	CAISESGGEPQYF	TGTGCCATCAGTGAGTCAGGAGGGGAGCCCCAGTACTTC
15	few	TRBV9	TRBJ2-5	-	CASSVVHGQTETQYF	TGTGCCAGCAGCGTAGTCCATGGGCAGACGGAGACCCAGTACTTC
15	-	TRBV2	TRBJ2-5	TRBD2	CASTGLAGGSETQYF	TGTGCCAGCACCGGACTAGCGGGAGGATCCGAGACCCAGTACTTC
15	-	TRBV19	TRBJ2-3	-	CASSIESRSTDTQYF	TGTGCCAGTAGTATAGAGTCTAGAAGCACAGATACGCAGTATTTT
11	many	TRBV6-1	TRBJ2-1	-	CASSDAGEQFF	TGTGCCAGCAGTGATGCGGGTGAGCAGTTCTTC